This T cell receptor beta chain was sequenced for a study of blood T cells in healthy people across ages. General study results and limits: Comparison with aged donors showed that long-lived donors had more naive CD4+ cells and higher diversity.

This clonotype was counted only a few times. The antigen is undetermined. This CDR3 contains 13 residues. Trimming at V came to 5 bases and at J to 3 bases, leaving 4 bases not matched to a gene. Germline CDR1 reads SGDLS; CDR2 reads YYNGEE. Then a second PCR, running about 6 to 12 cycles, was carried out with a sample-barcoded 5' primer and a J-beta primer mix. TCRdb re-called the 5' RACE reads with MiXCR, one entry per CDR3 protein. The profile shows 750,000 to 850,000 distinct CDR3 sequences, about 25% of them singletons. The sample was also reused in another study, on T cells of mothers and their children. According to that study: A primer called M1S, used in the second PCR, added sample barcodes and 2-4 random nucleotides.

The material sequenced was blood. This TCR came from a boy younger than 18 in good health. The rearrangement uses TRBV9 and TRBJ2-5; 7 bases map to TRBD1. CDR3 DNA: TGTGCCAGCAGGTCCACAGGGGAAGAGACCCAGTACTTC. This sequence encodes CASRSTGEETQYF.